These 31 T cell receptor beta chains were all obtained from the same sample, sequenced in a study of CD8+ T cells in alopecia areata. The treatment was: oral pan-JAK inhibitor, 5-10 mg twice daily. Extracted from the samples, RNA was reverse transcribed into cDNA to serve as the sequencing template. TCRdb keeps only in-frame clones here, not all; method: immunoSEQ multiplex PCR. The sample yields fewer than 250,000 clones, 64% seen once. The material sequenced was CD4+ T cells sorted from blood, taken at week 4, from a patient treated with tofacitinib. These receptors came from a human donor with alopecia areata.

The chain employs TRBV4-1 and TRBJ2-3; TRBD1 might be the D (7 bases). The CDR3 length is 16 residues. Trimming took off 0 bases at V and 2 bases at J, with 12 bases between the two ends. Germline loops: CDR1 MGHRA, CDR2 YSYEKL. The CDR3 sequence: CASSQDRGVNTDTQYF. The DNA of the CDR3 is TGCGCCAGCAGCCAAGACAGGGGGGTGAACACAGATACGCAGTATTTT.

The chain employs TRBV25-1 and TRBJ1-1; 11 bases fit TRBD1. V lost 6 bases and J lost 4; bases outside the gene matches: 4. The CDR3 sequence is 14 residues long. Germline V CDR1 and CDR2: MGHDK, SYGVNS. CDR3 loop: CASRGTGGSTEAFF. CDR3 DNA sequence: TGTGCCAGCAGGGGGACAGGGGGGAGCACTGAAGCTTTCTTT.

The J gene is TRBJ2-1, the V gene TRBV7-9; 11 bases fit TRBD2. Trimming took 3 bases from V and 8 from J; bases not matched to a gene: 3. This CDR3 has 14 residues. In germline, CDR1 is SEHNR, CDR2 FQNEAQ (reference sequence). CDR3 in amino acids: CASSFGTSGDEQFF. CDR3 in DNA: TGTGCCAGCAGCTTCGGGACTAGCGGCGATGAGCAGTTCTTC.

This clone showed up just a few times. The V and J genes are TRBV27 and TRBJ2-7, with 7 bases fitting TRBD2. Germline assignment: CDR1 MNHEY and CDR2 SMNVEV (reference sequence). The CDR3 length is 16 residues. Losses at the gene ends were 5 bases for V and 0 bases for J; bases not matched to a gene: 10. The CDR3 reads CASSPLAGRSSYEQYF. CDR3 in DNA: TGTGCCAGCAGTCCATTAGCGGGCCGCAGCTCCTACGAGCAGTACTTC.

The V call is TRBV5-1, the J call TRBJ1-1; D is unclear. Germline CDR1 is SGHRS and CDR2 is YFSETQ. The CDR3 spans 13 residues. Trimming left V 2 bases short and J 4 bases short, with 9 bases between. CDR3 region: CASSFGHGTEAFF. In DNA form, the CDR3 reads TGCGCCAGCAGCTTTGGTCACGGCACTGAAGCTTTCTTT. The variable domain in full, completed from reference TRBV5-1 and TRBJ1-1, reads KAGVTQTPRYLIKTRGQQVTLSCSPISGHRSVSWYQQTPGQGLQFLFEYFSETQRNKGNFPGRFSGRQFSNSRSEMNVSTLELGDSALYLCASSFGHGTEAFFGQGTRLTVV.

This clone has more than one count but fewer than ten. The same CDR3 arises from other DNA sequences in this sample as well. CDR3 in amino acids: CSVSNTEAFF. The CDR3 bases are TGCAGCGTCTCGAACACTGAAGCTTTCTTT. J is TRBJ1-1 and V is TRBV29-1; D is uncertain. The germline V gene has CDR1 SQVTM and CDR2 ANQGSEA. The V end lost 6 bases, the J end lost 1 base, and 3 bases lay between the germline ends. The CDR3 length is 10 residues. Combining the CDR3 with reference TRBV29-1 and TRBJ1-1 gives the whole variable domain SAVISQKPSRDICQRGTSLTIQCQVDSQVTMMFWYRQQPGQSLTLIATANQGSEATYESGFVIDKFPISRPNLTFSTLTVSNMSPEDSSIYLCSVSNTEAFFGQGTRLTVV.

This clone was counted only a few times. This chain uses TRBV23-1 with TRBJ1-4; 7 bases match TRBD1. TRBV23-1 is annotated as an ORF whose role is uncertain. This CDR3 contains 15 residues. V lost 4 bases and J lost 4; bases outside the gene matches: 6. This chain's CDR3 is CASSLPGQLNEKLFF. CDR3 nucleotide sequence: TGCGCCAGCAGTCTACCGGGACAGCTTAATGAAAAACTGTTTTTT.

The V gene is TRBV14, the J gene TRBJ1-6; D gene uncertain. Looked up from germline, CDR1 is SGHDN and CDR2 is FVKESK. Trimming cost V 0 bases and J 7 bases, with 4 bases left between them. The CDR3 runs to 13 residues. CDR3 sequence: CASSQDWNSPLHF. In DNA form, the CDR3 reads TGTGCCAGCAGCCAAGATTGGAATTCACCCCTCCACTTT.

The gene calls are TRBV6-6 and TRBJ1-6; D is uncertain. Trimming left V 6 bases short and J 10 bases short, with 19 bases between. Per the germline V gene, CDR1 is MNHNY and CDR2 is SVGAGI (reference sequence). The CDR3 is 15 amino acids. Written as DNA, the CDR3 is TGTGCCAGCAGACCAAAGGACCTCTTGGGGTCACCCCTCCACTTT. This sequence encodes CASRPKDLLGSPLHF.

The V and J genes are TRBV7-9 and TRBJ1-5; D not resolved. CDR1 is SEHNR, CDR2 FQNEAQ, per germline (reference sequence). The V end lost 3 bases, the J end lost 7 bases, and 10 bases lay between the germline ends. The CDR3 is 13 residues long. The CDR3: CASSFDDRQPQHF. In DNA, the CDR3 is TGTGCCAGCAGCTTTGACGATCGGCAGCCCCAGCATTTT.

This chain links TRBV11-2 with TRBJ2-3, with 10 nucleotides matching TRBD2. V gave up 2 bases and J gave up 5 bases; unmatched junction bases: 7. This CDR3 contains 16 residues. The germline gives CDR1 SGHAT, CDR2 FQNNGV. The CDR3 sequence is CASSLSRASGGDTQYF. As DNA, the CDR3 is TGTGCCAGCAGCTTAAGTCGGGCTAGCGGGGGAGATACGCAGTATTTT.

As for this clone: A clone one base away is much larger, so this may be a read error. The V and J genes are TRBV15 and TRBJ1-5, with 8 nucleotides matching TRBD1. CDR1 and CDR2 (germline): LNHNV, YYDKDF (reference sequence). The CDR3 is 14 amino acids. The J segment lost 2 bases and the V segment lost 6 bases, leaving 3 bases of the junction unmatched. The CDR3 DNA follows: TGTGCCACCAGTCCGACAGGGGGCAATCAGCCCCAGCATTTT. Its translation: CATSPTGGNQPQHF. The full variable domain, completed using reference TRBV15 and TRBJ1-5, is DAMVIQNPRYQVTQFGKPVTLSCSQTLNHNVMYWYQQKSSQAPKLLFHYYDKDFNNEADTPDNFQSRRPNTSFCFLDIRSPGLGDTAMYLCATSPTGGNQPQHFGDGTRLSIL.

The chain combines TRBV30 with TRBJ1-3; D not certain. Germline lookup yields CDR1 GTSNPN and CDR2 SVGIG (reference sequence). The CDR3 has 14 residues. V was shortened by 0 bases and J by 2 bases, with 8 bases between the two germline ends. The CDR3, as DNA: TGTGCCTGGAGTGTACCGGGGACTGGAAACACCATATATTTT. Translating gives CAWSVPGTGNTIYF.

This clone was recorded a few times. The V and J genes are TRBV10-3 and TRBJ2-1; the D gene could be TRBD1 or TRBD2 (5 bases each). This CDR3 region has 13 residues. V lost 11 bases to trimming and J lost 1 base, with 12 bases between them. Germline V gives CDR1 ENHRY, CDR2 SYGVKD. The CDR3 is CAAGTASYNEQFF. The DNA of the CDR3 is TGTGCCGCCGGGACGGCATCCTACAATGAGCAGTTCTTC.

The chain uses TRBV7-2 and TRBJ2-7; D unresolved. The germline V gene encodes CDR1 SGHTA and CDR2 FQGNSA. The ends were cut back, 2 bases at V and 1 base at J, with 15 bases in the middle. This CDR3 is 16 amino acids long. CDR3 DNA sequence: TGTGCCAGCAGCTTATATCTGGGCGGTGGGTCCTACGAGCAGTACTTC. Translation: CASSLYLGGGSYEQYF. The variable domain in full, completed from reference TRBV7-2 and TRBJ2-7, reads GAGVSQSPSNKVTEKGKDVELRCDPISGHTALYWYRQSLGQGLEFLIYFQGNSAPDKSGLPSDRFSAERTGGSVSTLTIQRTQQEDSAVYLCASSLYLGGGSYEQYFGPGTRLTVT.

The chain uses TRBV19 and TRBJ2-7, with D unclear. Looked up from germline, CDR1 is LNHDA and CDR2 is SQIVND (reference sequence). This CDR3 is built from 12 residues. The V end lost 0 bases, the J end lost 12 bases, and 12 bases lay between the germline ends. The CDR3 loop is CASSIDGLRLYF. Written as DNA, the CDR3 is TGTGCCAGTAGTATAGACGGGCTGAGACTGTACTTC. Using reference TRBV19 and TRBJ2-7 for the parts outside the CDR3, the full variable domain is DGGITQSPKYLFRKEGQNVTLSCEQNLNHDAMYWYRQDPGQGLRLIYYSQIVNDFQKGDIAEGYSVSREKKESFPLTVTSAQKNPTAFYLCASSIDGLRLYFGPGTRLTVT.

With respect to this clone: The junction departs from germline at one end; a sequencing error may be responsible. The chain joins TRBV7-2 to TRBJ2-5; 9 nucleotides match TRBD1. There are 15 residues in the CDR3. Germline V gene lookup returns CDR1 SGHTA and CDR2 FQGNSA. In nucleotides, the CDR3 is TGTGCCAGCAGCCCAGGGGACAGGGTTGTGGAGATCCAGTACTTC. This translates into CASSPGDRVVEIQYF.

The V gene is TRBV6-5, the J gene TRBJ1-1; D remains ambiguous. The germline V and J ends were trimmed by 2 bases and 1 base, with 5 bases remaining between them. CDR1 and CDR2 from the germline V gene are MNHEY and SVGAGI. This CDR3 is 13 amino acids long. The CDR3 nucleotides are TGTGCCAGCAGTTACGACCAGAACACTGAAGCTTTCTTT. This translates into CASSYDQNTEAFF.

For the CDR3, the DNA is TGTGCCAGCAGCCAAGAACGCCGGACCGGTAATTCACCCCTCCACTTT. Encoded protein: CASSQERRTGNSPLHF. This chain connects TRBV4-2 to TRBJ1-6; D ambiguous. The length of the CDR3 is 16 residues. The V and J ends lost 0 bases and 6 bases respectively, with 12 bases between them. The germline gives CDR1 LGHNA, CDR2 YNFKEQ.

The chain links TRBV27 to TRBJ2-1; TRBD2 is a possible D gene (6 bases). CDR1 is MNHEY, CDR2 SMNVEV, per germline (reference sequence). V dropped 2 bases and J dropped 3 bases, with 20 bases sitting between them. This CDR3 contains 18 residues. CDR3 region: CASSLPGSTGDLYNEQFF. In nucleotides, the CDR3 is TGTGCCAGCAGTTTACCAGGCTCGACGGGGGACCTCTACAATGAGCAGTTCTTC.

The V and J genes are TRBV9 and TRBJ2-5; D is unclear. The CDR3 covers 15 residues. The germline CDR1 and CDR2 sequences are SGDLS and YYNGEE. V was cut by 6 bases and J by 4 bases, with 19 bases left in between. CDR3 coding DNA: TGTGCCAGCACCAGAACGGATGGAATGGGAGAGACCCAGTACTTC. This gives the protein CASTRTDGMGETQYF.

There are a few counts of this clone. This rearrangement joins TRBV29-1 to TRBJ1-2; D is ambiguous. The V gene's germline CDR1 is SQVTM and CDR2 ANQGSEA. V was clipped by 4 bases and J by 8 bases, with 11 bases between them. The CDR3 has 11 amino acids. This CDR3 is CSVVSPGGYTF. CDR3 DNA sequence: TGCAGCGTTGTCAGCCCTGGGGGCTACACCTTC.

The J gene is TRBJ1-5, the V gene TRBV27, with D perhaps TRBD1 (6 bases). The CDR3 extends over 15 amino acids. Deletions cut 3 bases from V and 2 bases from J, with 11 bases between. CDR1 is MNHEY, CDR2 SMNVEV, per germline (reference sequence). The CDR3 reads CASSFTGKGNQPQHF. In DNA form, the CDR3 reads TGTGCCAGCAGTTTCACAGGGAAGGGCAATCAGCCCCAGCATTTT.

The chain recombines TRBV7-8 with TRBJ2-3; 10 nucleotides match TRBD2. The CDR3 is 16 residues long. Germline CDR1 SGHVS, CDR2 FQNEAQ. V gave up 5 bases and J gave up 2 bases; unmatched junction bases: 7. The CDR3 sequence is CASSPRTSGYTDTQYF. The CDR3 DNA sequence: TGTGCCAGCAGCCCTCGGACTAGCGGTTACACAGATACGCAGTATTTT. Full variable domain (remainder filled in from reference TRBV7-8 and TRBJ2-3): GAGVSQSPRYKVAKRGQDVALRCDPISGHVSLFWYQQALGQGPEFLTYFQNEAQLDKSGLPSDRFFAERPEGSVSTLKIQRTQQEDSAVYLCASSPRTSGYTDTQYFGPGTRLTVL.

The chain uses TRBV11-2 and TRBJ2-2, with 9 bases that match TRBD1. This CDR3 comprises 17 residues. V dropped 5 bases and J dropped 5; count of bases not matched to a gene: 12. Per the germline V gene, CDR1 is SGHAT and CDR2 is FQNNGV. The CDR3, as DNA: TGTGCCAGCAGCCCTGTGAGAGACAGGGGGAGGACCGGGGAGCTGTTTTTT. Its protein product is CASSPVRDRGRTGELFF. The whole variable domain, remainder taken from reference TRBV11-2 and TRBJ2-2, is EAGVAQSPRYKIIEKRQSVAFWCNPISGHATLYWYQQILGQGPKLLIQFQNNGVVDDSQLPKDRFSAERLKGVDSTLKIQPAKLEDSAVYLCASSPVRDRGRTGELFFGEGSRLTVL.

The rearrangement joins TRBV7-2 to TRBJ2-3; 8 positions match TRBD2. From germline, CDR1 is SGHTA and CDR2 FQGNSA. The length of the CDR3 is 14 residues. V lost 7 bases and J lost 1; bases outside the gene matches: 4. The CDR3 reads CASTQTSGTDTQYF. CDR3 nucleotides: TGTGCCAGCACCCAGACTAGCGGCACAGATACGCAGTATTTT.

J is TRBJ2-5 and V is TRBV6-6, with 12 bases matching TRBD2. The length of the CDR3 is 14 residues. Germline trimming cut 8 bases from V and 4 bases from J; bases unmatched to any gene: 5. CDR1 and CDR2 from the germline V gene are MNHNY and SVGAGI (reference sequence). Here the CDR3 reads CASAGTSGPETQYF. The DNA for the CDR3 is TGTGCCAGCGCCGGGACTAGCGGGCCAGAGACCCAGTACTTC.

The rearrangement links TRBV2 to TRBJ1-6; D not resolved. The V gene lost 8 bases and the J gene lost 6 bases, with 11 bases spanning the gap. The CDR3 totals 13 residues. Germline CDR1 reads SNHLY; CDR2 reads FYNNEI. CDR3: CASSPPINSPLHF. In nucleotides, the CDR3 is TGTGCCAGCTCTCCTCCAATTAATTCACCCCTCCACTTT.

This clone turned up a few times. The rearrangement joins TRBV5-1 to TRBJ2-5; 9 bases line up with TRBD2. This CDR3 region has 16 residues. Germline CDR1 reads SGHRS; CDR2 reads YFSETQ. J was trimmed by 5 bases and V by 0 bases; bases with no gene match: 8. In DNA form, the CDR3 reads TGCGCCAGCAGCTTGGAAGCGGGGGGTCCCCAGGAGACCCAGTACTTC. This sequence encodes CASSLEAGGPQETQYF.

In its sample, this clone was seen a few times. V gene TRBV5-4 combines with J gene TRBJ1-1; D unresolved. Germline loops: CDR1 SGHNT, CDR2 YYREEE (reference sequence). This CDR3 contains 15 residues. The V gene lost 4 bases and the J gene lost 0 bases, with 13 bases spanning the gap. CDR3 bases: TGTGCCAGCAGCCTTCCTGGAGACTTGAACACTGAAGCTTTCTTT. Its translation is CASSLPGDLNTEAFF.

The rearrangement joins TRBV5-4 to TRBJ1-2, with no clear D. CDR1 SGHNT and CDR2 YYREEE come from the germline V gene (reference sequence). Between the trimmed V and J ends, which lost 4 bases and 5 bases, there was a span of 18 bases. The CDR3 is made up of 15 amino acids. CDR3 protein: CASSPAADPRYGYTF. The CDR3 nucleotides are TGTGCCAGCAGCCCGGCGGCGGACCCCCGGTATGGCTACACCTTC.